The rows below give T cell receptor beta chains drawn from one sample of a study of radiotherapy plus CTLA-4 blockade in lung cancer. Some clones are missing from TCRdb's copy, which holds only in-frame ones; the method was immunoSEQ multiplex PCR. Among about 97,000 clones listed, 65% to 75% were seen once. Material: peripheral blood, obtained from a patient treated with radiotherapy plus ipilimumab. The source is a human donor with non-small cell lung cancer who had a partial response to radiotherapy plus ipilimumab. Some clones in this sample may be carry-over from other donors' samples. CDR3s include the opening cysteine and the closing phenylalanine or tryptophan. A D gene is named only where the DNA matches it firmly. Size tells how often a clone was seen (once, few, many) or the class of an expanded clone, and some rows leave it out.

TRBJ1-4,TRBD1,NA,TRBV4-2,CASSQDGTVNEKLFF,TGTGCCAGCAGCCAAGATGGGACAGTTAATGAAAAACTGTTTTTT
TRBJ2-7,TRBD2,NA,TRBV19,CASRTSGTYEQYF,TGTGCCAGCAGAACTAGCGGCACGTACGAGCAGTACTTC
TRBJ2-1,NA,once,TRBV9,CASSVDGSTYNEQFF,TGTGCCAGCAGCGTCGACGGGAGTACCTACAATGAGCAGTTCTTC
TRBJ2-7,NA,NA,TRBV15,CATRGDTGWLYF,TGTGCCACCAGGGGAGACACAGGGTGGCTGTACTTC
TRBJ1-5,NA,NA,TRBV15,CATSRDRGGGQPQHF,TGTGCCACCAGCAGAGATCGGGGGGGAGGCCAGCCCCAGCATTTT
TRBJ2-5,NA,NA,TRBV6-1,CASTGSGWETQYF,TGTGCCAGTACCGGGTCGGGGTGGGAGACCCAGTACTTC
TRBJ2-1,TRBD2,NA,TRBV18,CASSPPRLAGRSYNEQFF,TGTGCCAGCTCACCACCAAGACTAGCGGGAAGGTCCTACAATGAGCAGTTCTTC
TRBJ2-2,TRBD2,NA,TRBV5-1,CASSAAGTSATGELFF,TGCGCCAGCAGCGCCGCCGGGACTAGCGCCACCGGGGAGCTGTTTTTT
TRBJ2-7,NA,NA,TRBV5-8,CASSFEVHYEQYF,TGTGCCAGCAGCTTCGAGGTCCACTACGAGCAGTACTTC
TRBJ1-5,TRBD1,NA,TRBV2,CASSPGQGNQPQHF,TGTGCCAGCAGCCCGGGACAGGGCAATCAGCCCCAGCATTTT
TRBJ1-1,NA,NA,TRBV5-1,CASSLARGRGTEAFF,TGCGCCAGCAGCTTGGCGAGGGGGAGGGGCACTGAAGCTTTCTTT
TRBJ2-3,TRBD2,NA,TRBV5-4,CASSLKRGPTDTQYF,TGTGCCAGCAGCTTGAAGCGGGGGCCCACAGATACGCAGTATTTT
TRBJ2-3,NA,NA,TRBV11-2,CASSSGIITDTQYF,TGTGCCAGCAGCTCCGGGATTATCACAGATACGCAGTATTTT
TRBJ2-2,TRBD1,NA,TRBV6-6,CASSKRTGANTGELFF,TGTGCCAGCAGTAAAAGGACAGGGGCGAACACCGGGGAGCTGTTTTTT
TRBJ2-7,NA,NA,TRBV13,CASSLGLGEYEQYF,TGTGCCAGCAGCTTAGGCCTGGGAGAGTACGAGCAGTACTTC
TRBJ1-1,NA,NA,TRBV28,CASSFWGRGTEAFF,TGTGCCAGCAGTTTTTGGGGGCGCGGGACTGAAGCTTTCTTT
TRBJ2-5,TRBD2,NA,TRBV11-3,CASSLGTSGQETQYF,TGTGCCAGCAGCTTGGGGACTAGCGGACAAGAGACCCAGTACTTC
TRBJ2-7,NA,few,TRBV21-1,CASSKGTGSPYEQYF,TGTGCCAGCAGCAAAGGAACAGGGTCCCCCTACGAGCAGTACTTC
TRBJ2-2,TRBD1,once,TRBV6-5,CASNYGQGPNTGELFF,TGTGCCAGCAATTACGGACAGGGGCCGAACACCGGGGAGCTGTTTTTT
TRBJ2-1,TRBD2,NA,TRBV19,CASGRGGAYNEQFF,TGTGCCAGTGGGCGGGGGGGAGCCTACAATGAGCAGTTCTTC
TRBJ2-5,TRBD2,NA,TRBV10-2,CASSESPLREAGEGTQYF,TGCGCCAGCAGTGAGTCTCCCCTCCGGGAGGCGGGAGAGGGGACCCAGTACTTC
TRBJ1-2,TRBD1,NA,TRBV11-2,CASSLVTGDYGYTF,TGTGCCAGCAGCTTAGTTACAGGGGACTATGGCTACACCTTC